These T cell receptor beta chains were read from a single sample in a study of OX40 agonist ivuxolimab in advanced cancers. The method was immunoSEQ multiplex PCR; TCRdb's version includes in-frame clones alone and lacks a portion of them. The table shows about 18,000 clones, with 70% to 90% occurring only once. Sequencing was performed on CD4+ or CD8+ T cells sorted from blood, taken in a trial of the OX40 agonist ivuxolimab. All receptors come from an adult with an advanced solid tumor such as melanoma, head and neck, liver or kidney cancer. CDR3s include the opening cysteine and the closing phenylalanine or tryptophan. A D gene is named only where the DNA matches it firmly. Clone size is given for some rows only: seen once, a few or many times, or a class if the clone is expanded.

TRBV7-9	few	TRBJ2-7	-	CASSLASQPEQYF	TGTGCCAGCAGCTTAGCGAGTCAACCCGAGCAGTACTTC
TRBV7-9	-	TRBJ2-1	TRBD2	CASTPGEGPSYNEQFF	TGTGCCAGCACCCCGGGGGAGGGGCCCTCCTACAATGAGCAGTTCTTC
TRBV6-4	-	TRBJ2-3	-	CASSDGSTSITDTQYF	TGTGCCAGCAGTGACGGCAGCACCTCAATCACAGATACGCAGTATTTT
TRBV7-9	-	TRBJ2-7	TRBD2	CASSSGLAGTSSYEQYF	TGTGCCAGCAGCTCGGGACTAGCGGGCACCAGCTCCTACGAGCAGTACTTC
TRBV15	-	TRBJ2-3	-	CATSTSRDHSPDTQYF	TGTGCCACCAGCACTTCCCGGGACCATAGTCCAGATACGCAGTATTTT
TRBV19	-	TRBJ1-1	-	CASSTPPEAFF	TGTGCCAGTAGTACCCCCCCGGAAGCTTTCTTT
TRBV7-8	-	TRBJ2-4	TRBD1	CASSLRGLGPKNIQYF	TGTGCCAGCAGCTTAAGGGGGCTTGGCCCGAAAAACATTCAGTACTTC
TRBV19	-	TRBJ2-1	TRBD2	CASSSSWRGSSVGNEQFF	TGTGCCAGTAGTTCATCATGGCGCGGGAGTAGTGTGGGCAATGAGCAGTTCTTC
TRBV19	-	TRBJ2-7	-	CASSTGTPFYEQYF	TGTGCCAGTAGTACAGGGACCCCCTTCTACGAGCAGTACTTC
TRBV7-8	-	TRBJ2-7	-	CASSPRVGWDEQYF	TGTGCCAGCAGCCCGCGGGTGGGGTGGGACGAGCAGTACTTC
TRBV6-1	-	TRBJ1-1	TRBD1	CASSANWRDRYTEAFF	TGTGCCAGCAGTGCCAATTGGAGGGACAGATACACTGAAGCTTTCTTT
TRBV12-5	once	TRBJ2-3	-	CASGFLLGGASTDTQYF	TGTGCTAGTGGTTTTCTTTTAGGGGGGGCCTCCACAGATACGCAGTATTTT
TRBV4-1	-	TRBJ2-1	TRBD1	CASSQVGTGRREQFF	TGCGCCAGCAGCCAAGTGGGGACAGGGCGGCGTGAGCAGTTCTTC
TRBV6-5	-	TRBJ2-7	-	CASSYGQGLEQYF	TGTGCCAGCAGTTATGGGCAGGGGCTCGAGCAGTACTTC
TRBV28	-	TRBJ1-2	-	CASSLPGGVGYTF	TGTGCCAGCAGTTTACCCGGGGGCGTCGGCTACACCTTC
TRBV27	-	TRBJ2-7	-	CASSLEGRGYEQYF	TGTGCCAGCAGTTTAGAGGGGAGAGGCTACGAGCAGTACTTC
TRBV19	-	TRBJ2-2	-	CASSSWDTGELFF	TGTGCCAGTAGTTCGTGGGACACCGGGGAGCTGTTTTTT
TRBV4-2	-	TRBJ2-7	TRBD1	CASSQDSGTGPNEQYF	TGTGCCAGCAGCCAAGACTCGGGGACAGGGCCGAACGAGCAGTACTTC
TRBV7-9	-	TRBJ2-4	TRBD1	CASSHPGQGIAKNIQYF	TGTGCCAGCAGCCACCCGGGACAGGGGATTGCCAAAAACATTCAGTACTTC
TRBV10-3	-	TRBJ1-1	-	CAISDGEDTNTEAFF	TGTGCCATCAGTGACGGGGAGGACACGAACACTGAAGCTTTCTTT
TRBV29-1	once	TRBJ2-3	-	CSGYSGLTDTQYF	TGCAGCGGCTACTCGGGCCTCACAGATACGCAGTATTTT
TRBV9	-	TRBJ1-5	-	CASSVGGGNQPQHF	TGTGCCAGCAGCGTAGGCGGAGGAAATCAGCCCCAGCATTTT
TRBV6-5	medium-sized	TRBJ2-1	TRBD1	CASSYSSGTGNEQFF	TGTGCCAGCAGTTACTCTTCCGGGACAGGGAATGAGCAGTTCTTC
TRBV14	-	TRBJ2-5	-	CASSQSPPKTQYF	TGTGCCAGCAGCCAAAGTCCCCCCAAGACCCAGTACTTC
TRBV28	-	TRBJ2-7	TRBD1	CASRTGQGLRYEQYF	TGTGCCAGCAGGACGGGACAGGGTTTAAGGTACGAGCAGTACTTC
TRBV14	-	TRBJ2-1	TRBD2	CASSHPSTSGGDTYNEQFF	TGTGCCAGCAGCCATCCTTCGACTAGCGGGGGAGACACGTACAATGAGCAGTTCTTC
TRBV27	-	TRBJ1-1	-	CASSLVWNTEAFF	TGTGCCAGCAGTTTGGTCTGGAACACTGAAGCTTTCTTT
TRBV6-6	-	TRBJ1-2	TRBD1	CASSYGTGAGYGYTF	TGTGCCAGCAGTTACGGGACAGGGGCGGGCTATGGCTACACCTTC
TRBV10-3	-	TRBJ2-7	TRBD2	CAISEQREVHEQYF	TGTGCCATCAGTGAACAGCGGGAGGTCCACGAGCAGTACTTC
TRBV6-1	once	TRBJ1-1	-	CASSFWGYTEAFF	TGTGCCAGCAGTTTTTGGGGATACACTGAAGCTTTCTTT
TRBV6-5	once	TRBJ1-2	-	CASSPDSYGYTF	TGTGCCAGCAGTCCGGACAGCTATGGCTACACCTTC
TRBV6-5	-	TRBJ2-2	TRBD2	CASSYSGLAGLGELFF	TGTGCCAGCAGTTATTCGGGACTAGCTGGCTTAGGGGAGCTGTTTTTT
TRBV15	-	TRBJ2-1	-	CATSRLTTPSDEQFF	TGTGCCACCAGCAGACTAACCACGCCATCGGATGAGCAGTTCTTC
TRBV27	-	TRBJ2-1	TRBD2	CASSSWGGSYNEQFF	TGTGCCAGCAGCAGTTGGGGGGGCTCCTACAATGAGCAGTTCTTC
TRBV4-2	once	TRBJ2-1	-	CASSPQESFIWSYNEQFF	TGTGCCAGCAGCCCCCAGGAGTCCTTCATATGGTCCTACAATGAGCAGTTCTTC
TRBV7-8	-	TRBJ2-2	-	CASSLDREGGELFF	TGTGCCAGCAGCTTAGACAGGGAGGGCGGGGAGCTGTTTTTT
TRBV7-9	-	TRBJ1-2	-	CASSLPTRGGYGYTF	TGTGCCAGCAGCCTTCCGACCCGGGGAGGCTATGGCTACACCTTC
TRBV9	-	TRBJ1-1	TRBD1	CASSAPTGTNTEAFF	TGTGCCAGCAGCGCACCGACAGGGACGAACACTGAAGCTTTCTTT
TRBV29-1	-	TRBJ1-3	-	CSVPWGNTIYF	TGCAGCGTTCCCTGGGGAAACACCATATATTTT
TRBV9	-	TRBJ1-4	-	CASSAGGTNEKLFF	TGTGCCAGCAGCGCGGGAGGGACTAATGAAAAACTGTTTTTT
TRBV7-9	few	TRBJ1-2	TRBD1	CASSRTGEVGYTF	TGTGCCAGCAGCCGTACAGGGGAGGTTGGCTACACCTTC
TRBV5-4	-	TRBJ2-7	-	CASSTRVGDYEQYF	TGTGCCAGCAGCACCAGGGTGGGGGACTACGAGCAGTACTTC
TRBV4-2	-	TRBJ2-7	-	CASNNLIELSYEQYF	TGTGCCAGCAACAATCTTATTGAGCTCTCCTACGAGCAGTACTTC
TRBV30	once	TRBJ2-7	TRBD2	CAWTYSSGTPPEYF	TGTGCCTGGACATATTCTAGCGGGACCCCCCCGGAGTACTTC
TRBV4-3	-	TRBJ1-1	-	CASSSNTEAFF	TGCGCCAGCAGCTCGAACACTGAAGCTTTCTTT
TRBV7-3	once	TRBJ2-1	TRBD2	CASSSGSGTYNEQFF	TGTGCCAGCAGCTCCGGTAGCGGGACCTACAATGAGCAGTTCTTC
TRBV6-5	-	TRBJ2-1	-	CASSYGDTGQFF	TGTGCCAGCAGTTACGGGGACACCGGGCAGTTCTTC
TRBV5-1	-	TRBJ1-1	-	CASSFYQGTEAFF	TGCGCCAGCAGCTTCTATCAGGGGACTGAAGCTTTCTTT